This T cell receptor beta chain was observed in a study of blood T cell repertoires in COVID-19. Study context: There were acute and convalescent COVID-19 samples, and they came from the United States, Italy and Spain. PBMCs, B-cell-depleted T cells, or T cells were the source of the cDNA or gDNA that made up the material.

There are 14 residues in the CDR3. After removal of 3 bases from V and 4 bases from J, the junction contained 3 bases not matched to a gene. CDR1 KGHDR and CDR2 SFDVKD come from the germline V gene. Two negative PCRs, clearance, or symptom resolution were required of recovered Cohort 3 donors. Some clones are missing from TCRdb's copy, which holds only in-frame ones; the method was immunoSEQ multiplex PCR. The sample carries roughly 150,000 clones, about nine tenths recorded once. The TCR comes from a man aged 45-60 years who had recovered from COVID-19. The sequencing sample was made of PBMCs or T cells enriched from blood (not recorded which). This rearrangement joins TRBV24-1 to TRBJ1-2; 8 bases map to TRBD1. CDR3 bases: TGTGCCACCAGTGATAAGGGGACAGGCTATGGCTACACCTTC. Its translation is CATSDKGTGYGYTF.